This T cell receptor beta chain originates from a study of identical twins. General observations from the study: Out-of-frame alpha sequences common to twins exhibited a surplus of low generation probability.

Only healthy Caucasians were included as donors. This CDR3 contains 13 residues. Per the germline V gene, CDR1 is DFQATT and CDR2 is SNEGSKA (reference sequence). The germline V and J ends were trimmed by 5 bases and 3 bases, with 10 bases remaining between them. This clonotype was seen at least ten times. The antigen remains undetermined. TCRdb reprocessed the 5' RACE reads with MiXCR, giving one entry per CDR3 protein. The sample contains 200,000 to 250,000 distinct CDR3 sequences, about 7% of which appear only once. These data also formed part of another study, on yellow fever vaccine responses in identical twins.

V gene TRBV20-1 combines with J gene TRBJ1-4, with TRBD1 as a possible D gene (5 bases). What was sequenced was memory (CD45RO+) T cells sorted from blood. The sequence derives from a young woman in good health. CDR3: CSAFRGANEKLFF. The CDR3 region has the DNA TGCAGTGCTTTTCGGGGGGCTAATGAAAAACTGTTTTTT.